What follows are 2 T cell receptor beta chains derived from one specimen sequenced in a study of shared clonotypes between healthy human individuals. The data were produced by immunoSEQ multiplex PCR, yet TCRdb's version contains in-frame clones alone and is incomplete. The sample holds 2.3 million or so clones; 80% to 95% are singletons and the top ten take 0.3% to 0.4%. Sequenced input: naive CD4+ T cells from PBMCs. The subset: CD45RA+ positively selected. The source of these receptors is a man between 18 and 29 years old in good health. Some clones in this sample may be carry-over from other donors' samples.

CDR3 loop: CASSWGLNRDTEAFF. Here the CDR3 DNA reads TGTGCCAGCAGTTGGGGACTCAACAGAGACACTGAAGCTTTCTTT. The chain couples TRBV6-5 to TRBJ1-1; weak D call: TRBD1 (5 bases). Trimming took off 4 bases at V and 3 bases at J, with 15 bases between the two ends. Germline lookup yields CDR1 MNHEY and CDR2 SVGAGI. This CDR3 comprises 15 residues.

With regard to this clone: This sample also contains other DNA sequences that code for the same CDR3. The genes are TRBV18 and TRBJ2-7; D call uncertain. Germline-derived CDR1 and CDR2 are KGHSH and LQKENI. V dropped 3 bases and J dropped 0 bases, with 12 bases sitting between them. The CDR3 covers 15 residues. The CDR3 loop is CASSPGRRSSYEQYF. The CDR3 nucleotides read TGTGCCAGCTCACCCGGGCGGCGAAGCTCCTACGAGCAGTACTTC.